This note documents a single TCR beta chain sequence. The target antigen is unknown. The entry originates in a study of T cells in narcolepsy. On the study more broadly: Donors had narcolepsy type 1 or type 2, or were healthy controls. Regarding the study as a whole: Same-patient CSF and blood CD4+ T cell clonotypes included HCRT-specific and TRIB2-specific autoreactive ones. Reportedly, autoreactive clonotypes were serially detected in patients' blood but not controls'. Autoreactive clone sequences were missing from some blood memory CD4+ repertoires.

Method: immunoSEQ multiplex PCR; TCRdb's copy keeps in-frame clones and lacks some. The data contain about 20,000 clones, over 80% of them singletons. Per germline, CDR1 SGHTA and CDR2 FQGTGA. This CDR3 has 13 amino acids. V was clipped by 5 bases and J by 1 base, with 5 bases between them. The chain recombines TRBV7-3 with TRBJ2-2; no definite D call. This receptor was obtained from a human donor in good health. The sequenced material came from memory (CD45RA-) CD4+ T cells from blood. The CDR3 region is CASSEKNTGELFF. In DNA form, the CDR3 reads TGTGCCAGCAGCGAAAAGAACACCGGGGAGCTGTTTTTT.